Below, one T cell receptor beta chain is given with its context. The antigen it recognizes is unknown. No clone much larger than this one lies a single base away; base qualities are absent. These data originate in a study of T cell repertoires in cytomegalovirus infection (dated 2019 in TCRdb). At the level of the whole study: Donor HLA type was relevant to the analysis, as public TCR beta signatures indicated carriage of CMV infection together with the matching HLA type. The research as a whole found: The ex vivo response was dominated by HLA-C-restricted CMV-specific TCR beta clonotypes, which also provided the single most frequent clonotype in two of eight donors. Carriers of CMV infection plus the relevant HLA type were discriminated by the cumulative frequency of public TCR beta family members in the study cohort and in an independent 352-donor cohort.

The CDR3 measures 15 amino acids from cysteine to phenylalanine. The kept DNA is CDR3 alone, 45 bases in frame from the first base. The germline V gene yields SGHAT for CDR1 and FQNNGV for CDR2. V trim: 5 bases; J trim: 4 bases; unmatched bases: 7. TCRdb shows the sequencer as Illumina HiSeq 1500. Using fastp at Q25 and MiXCR, TCRdb reprocessed the public reads and kept productive beta chains. CDR3 protein sequences are deduplicated, and each keeps its most common genes and DNA. The sample includes roughly 760,000 distinct CDR3 sequences, with 35% observed a single time. The ten largest clonotypes hold about 2.8% of the sample.

The sample was PBMCs. This receptor chain uses TRBV11-2 and TRBJ1-4; 7 central bases correspond to TRBD1. The sequence was collected from a human donor in good health (CMV status not recorded). Some clones in this sample may be carry-over from other donors' samples. The DNA is TGTGCCAGCAGCCTGGGACAGTCCTATAATGAAAAACTGTTTTTT. It encodes CASSLGQSYNEKLFF.